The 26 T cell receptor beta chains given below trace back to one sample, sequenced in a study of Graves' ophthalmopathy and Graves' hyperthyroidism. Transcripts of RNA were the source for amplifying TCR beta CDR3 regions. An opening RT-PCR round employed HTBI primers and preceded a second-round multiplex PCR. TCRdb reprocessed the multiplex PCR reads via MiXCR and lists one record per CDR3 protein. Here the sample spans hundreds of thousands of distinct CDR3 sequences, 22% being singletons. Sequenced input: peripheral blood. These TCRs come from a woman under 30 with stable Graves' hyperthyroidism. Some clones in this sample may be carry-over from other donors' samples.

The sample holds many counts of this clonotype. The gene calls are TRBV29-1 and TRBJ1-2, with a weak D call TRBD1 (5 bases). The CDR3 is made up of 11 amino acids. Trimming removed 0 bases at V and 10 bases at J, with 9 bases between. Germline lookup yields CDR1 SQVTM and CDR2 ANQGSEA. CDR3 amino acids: CSVEDPGFYTF. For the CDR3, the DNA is TGCAGCGTTGAAGATCCAGGGTTCTACACCTTC.

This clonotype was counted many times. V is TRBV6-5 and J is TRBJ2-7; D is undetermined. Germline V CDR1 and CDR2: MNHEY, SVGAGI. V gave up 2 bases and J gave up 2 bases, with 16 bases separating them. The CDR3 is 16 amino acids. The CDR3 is CASSYQVNRATYEQYF. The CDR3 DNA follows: TGTGCCAGCAGTTACCAAGTTAACAGAGCCACCTACGAGCAGTACTTC.

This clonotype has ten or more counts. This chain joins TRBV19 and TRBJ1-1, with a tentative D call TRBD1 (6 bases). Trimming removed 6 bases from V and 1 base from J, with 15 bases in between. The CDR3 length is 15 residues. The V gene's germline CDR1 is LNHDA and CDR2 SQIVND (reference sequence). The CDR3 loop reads CASSQMAGQNTEAFF. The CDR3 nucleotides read TGTGCCAGTAGCCAGATGGCGGGACAGAACACTGAAGCTTTCTTT.

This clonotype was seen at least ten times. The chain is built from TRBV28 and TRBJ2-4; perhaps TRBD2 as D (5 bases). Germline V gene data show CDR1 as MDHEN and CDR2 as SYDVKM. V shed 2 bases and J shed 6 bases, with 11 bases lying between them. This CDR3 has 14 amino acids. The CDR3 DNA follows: TGTGCCAGCAGTTTAGAGGCCGAGGGAAACATTCAGTACTTC. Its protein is CASSLEAEGNIQYF.

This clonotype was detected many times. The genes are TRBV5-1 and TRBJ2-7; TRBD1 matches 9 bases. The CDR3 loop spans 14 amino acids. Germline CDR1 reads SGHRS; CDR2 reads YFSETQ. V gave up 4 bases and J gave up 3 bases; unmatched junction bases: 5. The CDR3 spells CASSPGTGNYEQYF. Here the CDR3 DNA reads TGCGCCAGCAGCCCTGGGACAGGGAACTACGAGCAGTACTTC.

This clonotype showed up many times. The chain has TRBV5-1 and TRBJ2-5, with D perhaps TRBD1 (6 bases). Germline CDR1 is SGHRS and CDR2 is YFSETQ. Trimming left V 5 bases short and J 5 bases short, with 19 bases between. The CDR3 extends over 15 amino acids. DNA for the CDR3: TGCGCCAGCAGAAAAATAGCCGAGGGACATGAGACCCAGTACTTC. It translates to CASRKIAEGHETQYF.

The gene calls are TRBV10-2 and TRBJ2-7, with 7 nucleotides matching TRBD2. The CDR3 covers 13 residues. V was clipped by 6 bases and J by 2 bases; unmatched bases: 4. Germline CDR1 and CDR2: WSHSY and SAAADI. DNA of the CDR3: TGCGCCAGCAGGCCAGCGGGGACCTACGAGCAGTACTTC. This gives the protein CASRPAGTYEQYF.

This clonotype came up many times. CDR3 bases: TGTGCCAGCAGCCCCGGTCGTTTTAGCGGGAGGGCCGGGGAGACCCAGTACTTC. This sequence encodes CASSPGRFSGRAGETQYF. The chain employs TRBV28 and TRBJ2-5; 11 nucleotides align to TRBD2. The CDR3 spans 18 residues. Trimming cost V 6 bases and J 5 bases; bases outside gene matches: 17. CDR1 MDHEN and CDR2 SYDVKM come from the germline V gene.

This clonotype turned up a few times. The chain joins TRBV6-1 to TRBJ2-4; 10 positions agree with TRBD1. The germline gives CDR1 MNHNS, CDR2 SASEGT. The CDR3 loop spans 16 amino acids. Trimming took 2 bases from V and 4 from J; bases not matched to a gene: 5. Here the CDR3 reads CASSETGQGLKNIQYF. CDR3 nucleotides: TGTGCCAGCAGTGAAACGGGACAGGGGTTGAAAAACATTCAGTACTTC.

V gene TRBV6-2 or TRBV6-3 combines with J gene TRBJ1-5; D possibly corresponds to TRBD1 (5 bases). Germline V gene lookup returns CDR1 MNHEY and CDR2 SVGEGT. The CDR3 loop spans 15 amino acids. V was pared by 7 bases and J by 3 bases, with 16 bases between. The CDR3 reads CASTSGKLDNQPQHF. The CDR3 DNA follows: TGTGCCAGCACCTCAGGGAAGCTCGACAATCAGCCCCAGCATTTT.

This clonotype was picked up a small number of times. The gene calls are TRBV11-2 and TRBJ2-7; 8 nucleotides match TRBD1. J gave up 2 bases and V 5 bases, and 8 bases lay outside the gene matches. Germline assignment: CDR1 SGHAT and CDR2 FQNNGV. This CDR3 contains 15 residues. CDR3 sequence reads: CASSLIRGRAYEQYF. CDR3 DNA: TGTGCCAGCAGCCTAATCAGGGGGCGGGCCTACGAGCAGTACTTC.

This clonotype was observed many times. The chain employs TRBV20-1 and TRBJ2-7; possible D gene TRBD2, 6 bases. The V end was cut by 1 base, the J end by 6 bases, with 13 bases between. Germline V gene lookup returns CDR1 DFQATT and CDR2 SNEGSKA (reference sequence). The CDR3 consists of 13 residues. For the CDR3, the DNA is TGCAGTGCTAGAGTTGCGGGATACCTCGAGCAGTACTTC. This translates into CSARVAGYLEQYF.

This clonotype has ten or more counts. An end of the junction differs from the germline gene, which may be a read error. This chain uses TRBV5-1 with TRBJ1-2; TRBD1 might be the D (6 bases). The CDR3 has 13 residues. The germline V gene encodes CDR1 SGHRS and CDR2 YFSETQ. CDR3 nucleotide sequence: TGTGCCAGCAGCTTGGACAGAAACTATGGCTACACCTTC. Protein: CASSLDRNYGYTF.

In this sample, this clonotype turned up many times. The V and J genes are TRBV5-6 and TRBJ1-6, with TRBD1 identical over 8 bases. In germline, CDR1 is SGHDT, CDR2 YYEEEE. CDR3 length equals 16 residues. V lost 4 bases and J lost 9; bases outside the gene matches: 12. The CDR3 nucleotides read TGTGCCAGCAGCCGCCCTCGACAGGGGTGGGGTTCACCCCTCCACTTT. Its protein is CASSRPRQGWGSPLHF. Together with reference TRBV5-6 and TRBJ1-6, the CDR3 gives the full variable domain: DAGVTQSPTHLIKTRGQQVTLRCSPKSGHDTVSWYQQALGQGPQFIFQYYEEEERQRGNFPDRFSGHQFPNYSSELNVNALLLGDSALYLCASSRPRQGWGSPLHFGNGTRLTVT.

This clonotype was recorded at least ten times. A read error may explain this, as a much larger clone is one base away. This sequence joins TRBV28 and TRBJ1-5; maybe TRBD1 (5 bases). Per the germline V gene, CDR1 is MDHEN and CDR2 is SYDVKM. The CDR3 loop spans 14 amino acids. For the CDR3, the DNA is TGTGCCAGCAGCTATCAGGGTAGCAGTCAGCCCCAGCATTTT. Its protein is CASSYQGSSQPQHF.

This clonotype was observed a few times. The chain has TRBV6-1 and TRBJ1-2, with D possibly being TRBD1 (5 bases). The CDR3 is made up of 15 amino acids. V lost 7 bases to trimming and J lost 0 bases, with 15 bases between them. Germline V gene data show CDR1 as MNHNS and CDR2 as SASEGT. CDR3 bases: TGTGCCAGCATCCCAAGTAGGGGAACTAACTATGGCTACACCTTC. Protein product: CASIPSRGTNYGYTF.

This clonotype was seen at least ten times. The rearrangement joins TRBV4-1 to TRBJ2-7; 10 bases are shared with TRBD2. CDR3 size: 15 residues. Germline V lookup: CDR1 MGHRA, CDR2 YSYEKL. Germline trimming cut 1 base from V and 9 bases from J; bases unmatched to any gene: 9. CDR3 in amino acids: CASSQVVAGGTGQYF. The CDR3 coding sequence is TGCGCCAGCAGCCAAGTGGTAGCGGGGGGAACTGGGCAGTACTTC.

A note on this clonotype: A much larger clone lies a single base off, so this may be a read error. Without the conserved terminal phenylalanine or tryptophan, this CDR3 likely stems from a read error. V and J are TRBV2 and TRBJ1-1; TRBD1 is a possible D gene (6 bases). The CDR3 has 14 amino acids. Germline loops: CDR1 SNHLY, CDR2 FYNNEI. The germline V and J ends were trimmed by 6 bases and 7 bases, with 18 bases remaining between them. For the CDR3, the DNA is TGTGCCAGCAGACAGAACGGACAGTTTGGTGAAGCTTTCGTT. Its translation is CASRQNGQFGEAFV.

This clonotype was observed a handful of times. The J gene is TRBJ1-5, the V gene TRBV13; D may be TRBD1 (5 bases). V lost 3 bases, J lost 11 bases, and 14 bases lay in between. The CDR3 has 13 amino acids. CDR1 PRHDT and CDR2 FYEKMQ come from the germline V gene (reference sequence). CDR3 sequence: CASSLRAGGSQHF. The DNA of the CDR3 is TGTGCCAGCAGCTTGAGGGCCGGGGGATCCCAGCATTTT.

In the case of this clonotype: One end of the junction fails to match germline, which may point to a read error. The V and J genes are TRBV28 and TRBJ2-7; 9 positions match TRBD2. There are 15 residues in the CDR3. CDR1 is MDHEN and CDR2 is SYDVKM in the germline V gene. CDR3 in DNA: TGTGCCAGCACCTCCTCCGGGACTAGCCCCTTACGATGGAACTTC. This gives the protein CASTSSGTSPLRWNF.

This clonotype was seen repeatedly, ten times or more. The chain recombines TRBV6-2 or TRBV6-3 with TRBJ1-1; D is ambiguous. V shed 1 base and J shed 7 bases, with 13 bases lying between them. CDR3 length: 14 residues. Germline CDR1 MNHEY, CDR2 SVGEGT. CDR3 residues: CASSYLAVGGEAFF. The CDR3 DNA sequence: TGTGCCAGCAGTTACTTGGCCGTCGGAGGTGAAGCTTTCTTT.

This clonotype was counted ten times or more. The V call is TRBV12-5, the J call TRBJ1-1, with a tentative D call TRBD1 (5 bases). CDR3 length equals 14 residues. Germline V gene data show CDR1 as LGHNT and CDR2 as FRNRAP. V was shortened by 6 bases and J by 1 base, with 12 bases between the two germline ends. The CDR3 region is CASGSWGRNTEAFF. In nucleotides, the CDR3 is TGTGCTAGTGGATCGTGGGGGAGGAACACTGAAGCTTTCTTT.

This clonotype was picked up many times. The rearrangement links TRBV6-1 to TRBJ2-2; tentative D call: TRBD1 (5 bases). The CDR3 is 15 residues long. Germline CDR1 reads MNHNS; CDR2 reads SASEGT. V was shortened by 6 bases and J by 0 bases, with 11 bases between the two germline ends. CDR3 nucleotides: TGTGCCAGCAGAGGACACATCGCGAACACCGGGGAGCTGTTTTTT. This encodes CASRGHIANTGELFF.

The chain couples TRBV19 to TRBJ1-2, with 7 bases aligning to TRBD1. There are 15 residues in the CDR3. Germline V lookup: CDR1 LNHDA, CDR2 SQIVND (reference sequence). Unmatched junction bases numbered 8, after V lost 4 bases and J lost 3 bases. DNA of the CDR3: TGTGCCAGTAGTACGGGGACAGCGCTAGACTATGGCTACACCTTC. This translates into CASSTGTALDYGYTF.

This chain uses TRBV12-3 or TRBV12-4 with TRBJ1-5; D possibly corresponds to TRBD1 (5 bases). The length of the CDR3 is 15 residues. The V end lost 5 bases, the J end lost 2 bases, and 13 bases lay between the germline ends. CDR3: CASSVAGGGNQPQHF. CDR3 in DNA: TGTGCCAGCAGTGTCGCCGGAGGGGGCAATCAGCCCCAGCATTTT.

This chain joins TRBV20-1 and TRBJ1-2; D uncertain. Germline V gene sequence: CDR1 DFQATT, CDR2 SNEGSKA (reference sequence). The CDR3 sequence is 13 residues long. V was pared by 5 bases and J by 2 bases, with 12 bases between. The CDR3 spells CSAPLTGNYGYTF. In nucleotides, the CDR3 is TGCAGTGCTCCCCTGACGGGAAACTATGGCTACACCTTC.